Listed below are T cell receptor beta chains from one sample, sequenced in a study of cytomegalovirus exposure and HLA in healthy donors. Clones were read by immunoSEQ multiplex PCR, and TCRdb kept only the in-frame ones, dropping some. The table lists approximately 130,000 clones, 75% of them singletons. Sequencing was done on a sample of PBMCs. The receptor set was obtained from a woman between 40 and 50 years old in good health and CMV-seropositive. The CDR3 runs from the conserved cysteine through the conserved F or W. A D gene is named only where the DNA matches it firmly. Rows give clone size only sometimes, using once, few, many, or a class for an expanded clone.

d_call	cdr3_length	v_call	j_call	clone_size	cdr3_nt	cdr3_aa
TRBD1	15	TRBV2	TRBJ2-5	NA	TGTGCCAGCAGCTCTATTCGACAGGGCTGGGGGACCCAGTACTTC	CASSSIRQGWGTQYF
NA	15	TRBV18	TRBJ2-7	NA	TGTGCCAGCTCACCACCTTCATACAGCTCCTACGAGCAGTACTTC	CASSPPSYSSYEQYF
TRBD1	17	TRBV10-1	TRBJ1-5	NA	TGCGCCAGCAATTACACCAGGGGGCATGAGAGCAATCAGCCCCAGCATTTT	CASNYTRGHESNQPQHF
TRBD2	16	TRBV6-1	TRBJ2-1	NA	TGTGCCAGCAGTGATATAGCGGGGCGCTCCTACAATGAGCAGTTCTTC	CASSDIAGRSYNEQFF
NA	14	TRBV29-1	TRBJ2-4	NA	TGCAGCGTTGAAGATCGGAGGGAAGGAAACATTCAGTACTTC	CSVEDRREGNIQYF
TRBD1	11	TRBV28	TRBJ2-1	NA	TGTGCCAGCAGTATTGCAGGGACAGGGGTCTTC	CASSIAGTGVF
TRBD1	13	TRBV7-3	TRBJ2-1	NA	TGTGCCAGCAGCCCGGACAGGGACAGTGAGCAGTTCTTC	CASSPDRDSEQFF
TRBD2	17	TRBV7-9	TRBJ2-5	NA	TGTGCCAGCAGCTTATTCACTTCGGCGGGGGGGCGGGAGACCCAGTACTTC	CASSLFTSAGGRETQYF
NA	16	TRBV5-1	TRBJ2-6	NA	TGCGCCAGCAGCTCTCCTGACAACTCTGGGGCCAACGTCCTGACTTTC	CASSSPDNSGANVLTF
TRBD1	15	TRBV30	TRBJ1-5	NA	TGTGCCTGGAGTACTTCAGGGGGCGGGAATCAGCCCCAGCATTTT	CAWSTSGGGNQPQHF
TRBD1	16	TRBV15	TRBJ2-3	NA	TGTGCCACCAGGCATCAGGGGGCGGGTGCCACAGATACGCAGTATTTT	CATRHQGAGATDTQYF
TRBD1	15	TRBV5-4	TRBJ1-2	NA	TGTGCCAGCAGCGGGAACAGGGGTGTCAACTATGGCTACACCTTC	CASSGNRGVNYGYTF
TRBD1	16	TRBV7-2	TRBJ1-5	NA	TGTGCCAGCAGCTTAGCGGCAGGGGGCAATAATCAGCCCCAGCATTTT	CASSLAAGGNNQPQHF
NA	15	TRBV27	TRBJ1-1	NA	TGTGCCAGCAGTCCCCTTGGTTCGGGGGACACTGAAGCTTTCTTT	CASSPLGSGDTEAFF
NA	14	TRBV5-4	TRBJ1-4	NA	TGTGCCAGCAGCTTGCAGGGCGCTAATGAAAAACTGTTTTTT	CASSLQGANEKLFF
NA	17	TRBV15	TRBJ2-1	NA	TGTGCCACCAGCAGAGTAATAGGGCGGGACGGTTGGAATGAGCAGTTCTTC	CATSRVIGRDGWNEQFF
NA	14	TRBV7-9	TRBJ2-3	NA	TGTGCCAGCCGCCTCTTAGACGCGCCGGGTACGCAGTATTTT	CASRLLDAPGTQYF
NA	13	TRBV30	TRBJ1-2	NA	TGTGCCTGGAGTGCCGGGAGAGACTATGGCTACACCTTC	CAWSAGRDYGYTF
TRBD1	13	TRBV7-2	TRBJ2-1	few	TGTGCCAGCAGCTTGAGACCGGGACAGGGTCAGTTCTTC	CASSLRPGQGQFF
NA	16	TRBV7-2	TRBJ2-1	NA	TGTGCCAGCAGCTTAGCCTCCCTAGCGACGTACAATGAGCAGTTCTTC	CASSLASLATYNEQFF
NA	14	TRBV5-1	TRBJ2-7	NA	TGCGCCAGCAGCTTGGGGCAGGGGAATCACGAGCAGTACTTC	CASSLGQGNHEQYF
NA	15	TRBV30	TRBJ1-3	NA	TGTGCCTGGTGCCCCGGGAAGAGCTCTGGAAACACCATATATTTT	CAWCPGKSSGNTIYF
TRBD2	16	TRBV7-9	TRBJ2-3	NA	TGTGCCAGCAGCGAGGCTTCTAGCGGGAGAGTGGATACGCAGTATTTT	CASSEASSGRVDTQYF
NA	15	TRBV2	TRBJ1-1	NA	TGTGCCAGCAGTGCTTGGGGGAGGGGGGACACTGAAGCTTTCTTT	CASSAWGRGDTEAFF
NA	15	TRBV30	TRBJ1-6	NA	TGTGCCTGGAGTGTACAGGTAGGGGTTAGTTCACCCCTCCACTTT	CAWSVQVGVSSPLHF
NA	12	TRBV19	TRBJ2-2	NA	TGTGCCAGTACAGGGGATAACAGGGAGCTGTTTTTT	CASTGDNRELFF
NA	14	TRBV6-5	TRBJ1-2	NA	TGTGCCAGCAGTGCTCGGGCACAGGGCGATGGCTACACCTTC	CASSARAQGDGYTF
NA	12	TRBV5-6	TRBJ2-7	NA	TGTGCCAGCACCGGGAGCTCCTACGAGCAGTACTTC	CASTGSSYEQYF
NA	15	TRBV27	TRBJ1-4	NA	TGTGCCAGCAGTTTTCCCGACAGTCAAAAGGAAAAACTGTTTTTT	CASSFPDSQKEKLFF
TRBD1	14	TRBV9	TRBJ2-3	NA	TGTGCCAGCAGCATAGGGACAGGCACAGATACGCAGTATTTT	CASSIGTGTDTQYF
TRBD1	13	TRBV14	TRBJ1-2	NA	TGTGCCAGCAGCCCACAGGGGGGGGCTGGCTACACCTTC	CASSPQGGAGYTF
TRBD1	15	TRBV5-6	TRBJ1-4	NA	TGTGCCAGCAGCCCACTGACAGGGGGCAATGAAAAACTGTTTTTT	CASSPLTGGNEKLFF
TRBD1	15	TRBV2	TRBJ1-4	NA	TGTGCCAGCAGTGAGGGGGACAGGGGGAGCGAAAAACTGTTTTTT	CASSEGDRGSEKLFF
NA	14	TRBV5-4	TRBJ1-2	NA	TGTGCCAGCAGCTTCAAAGACAGAACTTATGGCTACACCTTC	CASSFKDRTYGYTF
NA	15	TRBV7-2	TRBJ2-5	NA	TGTGCCAGCAGCTTAGTAGACAGGAGCCAAGAGACCCAGTACTTC	CASSLVDRSQETQYF
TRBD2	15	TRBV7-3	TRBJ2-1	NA	TGTGCCAGCAGCTTCGGGGGGGCTGGCTACAATGAGCAGTTCTTC	CASSFGGAGYNEQFF